The rows below give T cell receptor beta chains drawn from one sample of a study of T-cell memory formation after mild COVID-19. TCRdb ran MiXCR on the 5' RACE reads and lists one entry per CDR3 protein. The sample includes approximately 450,000 distinct CDR3 sequences, 18% of them seen just once. Sequenced material: PBMCs or a T cell subset sorted from them (not recorded which). These receptors were taken from an adult woman who had mild COVID-19 (a few samples of this study predate the infection). Cell type and time point are not known. Both conserved end residues are part of each CDR3. Fields, in order: D gene, J gene, V gene, clone size, CDR3 protein, CDR3 DNA. The D gene is left open where the match is weak. The listing skips clone size in some rows; elsewhere it reads once, few, many or a size class.

D gene: NA; J gene: TRBJ1-6; V gene: TRBV6-1; clone size: NA; CDR3 protein: CASSEEADSPLHF; CDR3 DNA: TGTGCCAGCAGTGAAGAGGCGGATTCACCCCTCCACTTT
D gene: TRBD1; J gene: TRBJ1-4; V gene: TRBV27; clone size: NA; CDR3 protein: CASSLQGANEKLFF; CDR3 DNA: TGTGCCAGCAGTTTACAGGGGGCTAATGAAAAACTGTTTTTT
D gene: TRBD2; J gene: TRBJ2-7; V gene: TRBV4-2; clone size: NA; CDR3 protein: CASSQGTSGGASEQYF; CDR3 DNA: TGTGCCAGCAGCCAAGGGACTAGCGGGGGGGCCTCCGAGCAGTACTTC
D gene: NA; J gene: TRBJ2-7; V gene: TRBV5-5; clone size: NA; CDR3 protein: CASSPAGWYEQYF; CDR3 DNA: TGTGCCAGCAGCCCAGCCGGGTGGTACGAGCAGTACTTC
D gene: NA; J gene: TRBJ1-5; V gene: TRBV5-1; clone size: NA; CDR3 protein: CASSLEGKSNQPQHF; CDR3 DNA: TGCGCCAGCAGCTTGGAAGGGAAGAGCAATCAGCCCCAGCATTTT
D gene: TRBD2; J gene: TRBJ2-2; V gene: TRBV5-4; clone size: few; CDR3 protein: CASSPKPGLAGGPVELFF; CDR3 DNA: TGTGCCAGCAGCCCGAAACCGGGACTAGCGGGAGGGCCGGTTGAGCTGTTTTTT
D gene: TRBD2; J gene: TRBJ2-1; V gene: TRBV24-1; clone size: many; CDR3 protein: CATSDLTSGGAYEQFF; CDR3 DNA: TGTGCCACCAGTGATTTGACTAGCGGGGGGGCATATGAGCAGTTCTTC
D gene: NA; J gene: TRBJ2-3; V gene: TRBV20-1; clone size: NA; CDR3 protein: CSVSRRRGFGGNTDTQYF; CDR3 DNA: TGCAGTGTATCTAGGCGCAGGGGCTTCGGGGGAAACACAGATACGCAGTATTTT
D gene: NA; J gene: TRBJ2-5; V gene: TRBV20-1; clone size: medium-sized; CDR3 protein: CSAPAGRTQYF; CDR3 DNA: TGCAGTGCCCCAGCAGGGCGGACCCAGTACTTC
D gene: NA; J gene: TRBJ1-2; V gene: TRBV6-1; clone size: few; CDR3 protein: CASRYGQSYGYTF; CDR3 DNA: TGTGCCAGCAGATACGGACAGAGCTATGGCTACACCTTC
D gene: TRBD1; J gene: TRBJ2-2; V gene: TRBV20-1; clone size: few; CDR3 protein: CSASPVTGAPGELFF; CDR3 DNA: TGCAGTGCTAGCCCGGTGACAGGGGCACCAGGGGAGCTGTTTTTT
D gene: TRBD2; J gene: TRBJ2-1; V gene: TRBV4-1; clone size: few; CDR3 protein: CASSQVSGGAMYEQFF; CDR3 DNA: TGCGCCAGCAGCCAGGTTAGCGGGGGGGCGATGTATGAGCAGTTCTTC
D gene: TRBD1; J gene: TRBJ2-7; V gene: TRBV29-1; clone size: few; CDR3 protein: CSVDGDSSYEQYF; CDR3 DNA: TGCAGCGTTGACGGGGACAGCTCCTACGAGCAGTACTTC
D gene: TRBD1; J gene: TRBJ2-7; V gene: TRBV18; clone size: many; CDR3 protein: CASSPGQGAYEQYF; CDR3 DNA: TGTGCCAGCAGTCCCGGACAGGGGGCCTACGAGCAGTACTTC
D gene: NA; J gene: TRBJ2-1; V gene: TRBV5-1; clone size: few; CDR3 protein: CASSLLAEWGRDNEQFF; CDR3 DNA: TGCGCCAGCAGCTTGTTGGCGGAATGGGGTAGGGACAATGAGCAGTTCTTC
D gene: TRBD1; J gene: TRBJ2-2; V gene: TRBV20-1; clone size: few; CDR3 protein: CSARDRGTGIGELFF; CDR3 DNA: TGCAGTGCTAGAGATCGAGGGACAGGGATCGGGGAGCTGTTTTTT
D gene: TRBD2; J gene: TRBJ2-7; V gene: TRBV7-9; clone size: NA; CDR3 protein: CASSLSSGLAGAEQYF; CDR3 DNA: TGTGCCAGCAGCTTGTCCTCCGGGCTAGCGGGGGCCGAGCAGTACTTC
D gene: NA; J gene: TRBJ2-2; V gene: TRBV6-5; clone size: few; CDR3 protein: CASEGGTGELFF; CDR3 DNA: TGTGCCAGCGAGGGGGGCACCGGGGAGCTGTTTTTT
D gene: TRBD2; J gene: TRBJ2-5; V gene: TRBV12-3/TRBV12-4; clone size: NA; CDR3 protein: CASSLVPSGQYF; CDR3 DNA: TGTGCCAGCAGTTTAGTTCCTAGCGGGCAGTACTTC
D gene: NA; J gene: TRBJ2-7; V gene: TRBV2; clone size: NA; CDR3 protein: CASMWQQGSNEQYF; CDR3 DNA: TGTGCCAGCATGTGGCAACAGGGCAGCAACGAGCAGTACTTC
D gene: TRBD2; J gene: TRBJ2-1; V gene: TRBV11-3; clone size: NA; CDR3 protein: CASRYSGSNEQFF; CDR3 DNA: TGTGCCAGCCGCTATAGCGGGAGCAATGAGCAGTTCTTC
D gene: NA; J gene: TRBJ2-1; V gene: TRBV7-9; clone size: many; CDR3 protein: CASSLVTGIDEQFF; CDR3 DNA: TGTGCCAGCAGCTTAGTAACAGGGATCGATGAGCAGTTCTTC
D gene: TRBD2; J gene: TRBJ2-3; V gene: TRBV11-3; clone size: NA; CDR3 protein: CASSPRGLVGADTQYF; CDR3 DNA: TGTGCCAGCAGCCCAAGGGGACTAGTCGGCGCAGATACGCAGTATTTT
D gene: TRBD2; J gene: TRBJ2-3; V gene: TRBV5-6; clone size: few; CDR3 protein: CASSLVGLAGGTDTQYF; CDR3 DNA: TGTGCCAGCAGCTTGGTGGGACTAGCGGGAGGCACAGATACGCAGTATTTT
D gene: NA; J gene: TRBJ1-1; V gene: TRBV7-9; clone size: NA; CDR3 protein: CASSSPGSDAFF; CDR3 DNA: TGTGCCAGCAGTTCTCCAGGGTCGGACGCTTTCTTT
D gene: NA; J gene: TRBJ1-1; V gene: TRBV9; clone size: many; CDR3 protein: CASSVRGQMNTEAFF; CDR3 DNA: TGTGCCAGCAGCGTTCGTGGACAGATGAACACTGAAGCTTTCTTT
D gene: NA; J gene: TRBJ2-1; V gene: TRBV4-2; clone size: few; CDR3 protein: CASSQSSGEQFF; CDR3 DNA: TGTGCCAGCAGCCAAAGCAGCGGTGAGCAGTTCTTC
D gene: NA; J gene: TRBJ2-1; V gene: TRBV20-1; clone size: NA; CDR3 protein: CSVSRGAPGNEQFF; CDR3 DNA: TGCAGTGTCTCCCGGGGGGCCCCGGGGAATGAGCAGTTCTTC
D gene: NA; J gene: TRBJ2-7; V gene: TRBV6-2/TRBV6-3; clone size: NA; CDR3 protein: CASSPRYREFYEQYF; CDR3 DNA: TGTGCCAGCAGCCCCCGGTACAGGGAGTTCTACGAGCAGTACTTC
D gene: NA; J gene: TRBJ2-1; V gene: TRBV3-1; clone size: NA; CDR3 protein: CASSPGSRSDEQFF; CDR3 DNA: TGTGCCAGCAGCCCCGGGTCGAGATCCGATGAGCAGTTCTTC
D gene: NA; J gene: TRBJ1-5; V gene: TRBV12-3/TRBV12-4; clone size: few; CDR3 protein: CASSPPLGPQHF; CDR3 DNA: TGTGCCAGCAGTCCCCCTTTGGGGCCCCAGCATTTT
D gene: NA; J gene: TRBJ2-5; V gene: TRBV12-3/TRBV12-4; clone size: NA; CDR3 protein: CASSPQYHKETQYF; CDR3 DNA: TGTGCCAGCAGTCCTCAGTACCATAAAGAGACCCAGTACTTC
D gene: TRBD2; J gene: TRBJ2-7; V gene: TRBV11-2; clone size: NA; CDR3 protein: CASSGTSGNPLEQYF; CDR3 DNA: TGTGCCAGCAGCGGGACTAGCGGGAACCCCCTCGAGCAGTACTTC
D gene: TRBD1; J gene: TRBJ1-4; V gene: TRBV7-9; clone size: NA; CDR3 protein: CASSTGQVLNEKLFF; CDR3 DNA: TGTGCCAGCAGCACCGGACAGGTGCTTAATGAAAAACTGTTTTTT
D gene: NA; J gene: TRBJ2-1; V gene: TRBV18; clone size: few; CDR3 protein: CASSPTDNEQFF; CDR3 DNA: TGTGCCAGCTCACCAACGGACAATGAGCAGTTCTTC
D gene: TRBD2; J gene: TRBJ2-1; V gene: TRBV5-5; clone size: NA; CDR3 protein: CASSKLAGEYNEQFF; CDR3 DNA: TGTGCCAGCAGCAAACTAGCGGGTGAATACAATGAGCAGTTCTTC
D gene: NA; J gene: TRBJ2-3; V gene: TRBV7-3; clone size: NA; CDR3 protein: CASKRGGGTDTQYF; CDR3 DNA: TGTGCCAGCAAGCGCGGCGGGGGCACAGATACGCAGTATTTT
D gene: TRBD2; J gene: TRBJ2-3; V gene: TRBV20-1; clone size: NA; CDR3 protein: CSARDATSGKDTQYF; CDR3 DNA: TGCAGTGCTAGAGATGCGACTAGCGGGAAAGATACGCAGTATTTT